The rows below give T cell receptor beta chains drawn from one sample of a study of beta chain features in type 1 diabetes. Profiled with immunoSEQ multiplex PCR; TCRdb holds only in-frame clones, not every one. The table has hundreds of thousands of clones, approximately 70% seen once. The sample comprised naive CD4+ T cells from blood. These receptors all stem from a young man in good health. Both conserved end residues are part of each CDR3. The D gene is left open where the match is weak. Part of the rows lack a size; the others show once, few, many or a class for expanded clones.

d_call	clone_size	v_call	j_call	cdr3_nt	cdr3_aa
NA	NA	TRBV14	TRBJ2-6	TGTGCCAGCAGCCAGGCATCTGGGGCCAACGTCCTGACTTTC	CASSQASGANVLTF
NA	NA	TRBV28	TRBJ2-7	TGTGCCAGCAGTCTAGGGCTGAGGTCCTACGAGCAGTACTTC	CASSLGLRSYEQYF
TRBD2	NA	TRBV30	TRBJ2-1	TGTGCCTGGAGAGGGGGGTCTAGCGGGAGAGGCAATGAGCAGTTCTTC	CAWRGGSSGRGNEQFF
TRBD2	NA	TRBV29-1	TRBJ2-3	TGCAGCGCCGCGACTAGCGGGGGGTCAATTGATACGCAGTATTTT	CSAATSGGSIDTQYF
TRBD1	NA	TRBV28	TRBJ1-1	TGTGCCAGTTCCACAGGGGGCCTGAACACTGAAGCTTTCTTT	CASSTGGLNTEAFF
NA	NA	TRBV30	TRBJ1-2	TGTGCCTGGAGGCACAGAGCCTATGGCTACACCTTC	CAWRHRAYGYTF
NA	NA	TRBV6-5	TRBJ2-5	TGTGCCAGCAGCCCGATTGGGAGTCCTGCAGAGACCCAGTACTTC	CASSPIGSPAETQYF
TRBD1	NA	TRBV7-2	TRBJ2-3	TGTGCCAGCAGCTTGAGAGGGACAGGGTTCACAGATACGCAGTATTTT	CASSLRGTGFTDTQYF
NA	NA	TRBV4-3	TRBJ2-1	TGCGCCAGCAGCCAAGAAGGGGGGAATGAGCAGTTCTTC	CASSQEGGNEQFF
TRBD2	NA	TRBV7-2	TRBJ2-3	TGTGCCAGCAGCTTGGCCGGGACTAGCTTTTCAGATACGCAGTATTTT	CASSLAGTSFSDTQYF
NA	NA	TRBV6-1	TRBJ1-4	TGTGCCAGCAGTGCCGACAGGCTTGCAACTAATGAAAAACTGTTTTTT	CASSADRLATNEKLFF
TRBD2	NA	TRBV25-1	TRBJ2-5	TGTGCCAGCAGTGAGTTAGCGGGAGGCCAAGAGACCCAGTACTTC	CASSELAGGQETQYF
TRBD2	NA	TRBV6-1	TRBJ2-3	TGTGCCAGCAGTGAAGGAGCGGGAGGGAGGACAGATACGCAGTATTTT	CASSEGAGGRTDTQYF
NA	NA	TRBV10-3	TRBJ2-7	TGTGCCATCAGTGAGTCGGCGTTATCCGCCTACGAGCAGTACTTC	CAISESALSAYEQYF
NA	NA	TRBV15	TRBJ2-3	TGTGCCACCAGCAGGTTGGGGAGCACAGATACGCAGTATTTT	CATSRLGSTDTQYF
TRBD1	NA	TRBV5-1	TRBJ1-6	TGCGCCAGCAGCCGGACAGGGGATAATTCACCCCTCCACTTT	CASSRTGDNSPLHF
TRBD1	NA	TRBV30	TRBJ1-2	TGTGCCTGGACCCTGACAGGGAATGGCTACACCTTC	CAWTLTGNGYTF
NA	NA	TRBV10-3	TRBJ2-5	TGTGCCATCAGTGAGGTCCTTTCCCAAGAGACCCAGTACTTC	CAISEVLSQETQYF
NA	once	TRBV7-8	TRBJ2-1	TGTGCCAGCAGCTCCCCATTGAGAGGCCCAAAAAATGAGCAGTTCTTC	CASSSPLRGPKNEQFF
TRBD1	few	TRBV7-2	TRBJ1-5	TGTGCCAGCAGCTTAGAGGGGACAGGGAATGGTCAGCCCCAGCATTTT	CASSLEGTGNGQPQHF
NA	NA	TRBV7-9	TRBJ2-3	TGTGCCAGCAGTGTGGAGGGGGTTGGTACGCAGTATTTT	CASSVEGVGTQYF
NA	NA	TRBV27	TRBJ2-6	TGTGCCAGCAGTTTCGGCTCTGGGGCCAACGTCCTGACTTTC	CASSFGSGANVLTF
TRBD1	NA	TRBV30	TRBJ2-6	TGTGCCTGGCGAAATGGGACAGGGACTGGGGCCAACGTCCTGACTTTC	CAWRNGTGTGANVLTF
TRBD2	NA	TRBV28	TRBJ2-1	TGTGCCAGCAGGACTAGCGGGAGCGGTGAGCAGTTCTTC	CASRTSGSGEQFF
TRBD1	NA	TRBV30	TRBJ1-1	TGTGCCTGGAGTCCTTACAGGGGCGTACTTGAAGCTTTCTTT	CAWSPYRGVLEAFF
TRBD2	NA	TRBV30	TRBJ2-7	TGTGCCTGGAGCAATAGGCCGGGACTAGCGGGAGGTCGCTACGAGCAGTACTTC	CAWSNRPGLAGGRYEQYF
TRBD1	NA	TRBV29-1	TRBJ2-7	TGCAGCGTGAAGGGACAGGGGGCTGACGAGCAGTACTTC	CSVKGQGADEQYF
NA	few	TRBV29-1	TRBJ1-1	TGCAGCGTTGTATTTTTGACTGAAGCTTTCTTT	CSVVFLTEAFF
NA	NA	TRBV30	TRBJ2-1	TGTGCCTGGAGTATCGGCAGGGGCCCCCATGAGCAGTTCTTC	CAWSIGRGPHEQFF
TRBD2	NA	TRBV7-2	TRBJ2-7	TGTGCCAGTCGGAGAGCGGGAGTCGGCTACGAGCAGTACTTC	CASRRAGVGYEQYF
NA	NA	TRBV25-1	TRBJ2-3	TGTGCCAGCAGTGAATGGGGGCAGGGCACAGATACGCAGTATTTT	CASSEWGQGTDTQYF
NA	NA	TRBV10-3	TRBJ2-7	TGTGCCATCAGTGAGTCTACCGTCCAATACGAGCAGTACTTC	CAISESTVQYEQYF
NA	NA	TRBV18	TRBJ2-5	TGTGCCAGCTCACCGGATAATAGCGGCACCCAGTACTTC	CASSPDNSGTQYF
NA	NA	TRBV27	TRBJ2-7	TGTGCCAGCAGTTTAGGAGCGGGCGAGCAGTACTTC	CASSLGAGEQYF
NA	NA	TRBV11-2	TRBJ2-3	TGTGCCAGCAGCTTAGGCGGGAGCACAGATACGCAGTATTTT	CASSLGGSTDTQYF
NA	NA	TRBV13	TRBJ2-7	TGTGCCAGCAGCCCCCCAGGACCTAGCTCCTACGAGCAGTACTTC	CASSPPGPSSYEQYF
NA	few	TRBV28	TRBJ2-7	TGTGCCAGCAGTTCCAGACCCGGACGGTCCTACGAGCAGTACTTC	CASSSRPGRSYEQYF
NA	NA	TRBV7-9	TRBJ2-5	TGTGCCAGCAGCTTAGCAGGAGCGGAGACCCAGTACTTC	CASSLAGAETQYF
TRBD2	NA	TRBV29-1	TRBJ2-3	TGCAGCGTTGATCTAGCGGGGACAGATACGCAGTATTTT	CSVDLAGTDTQYF
NA	NA	TRBV27	TRBJ2-4	TGTGCCAGCAGTTTAGAGGGAGCACGAAACATTCAGTACTTC	CASSLEGARNIQYF
NA	NA	TRBV6-1	TRBJ1-2	TGTGCCAGCAGTGATCTGGCTAACTATGGCTACACCTTC	CASSDLANYGYTF
NA	NA	TRBV5-6	TRBJ2-5	TGTGCCAGCAGCTTAGGAACCGGGCACAAAGAGACCCAGTACTTC	CASSLGTGHKETQYF
NA	NA	TRBV7-2	TRBJ2-5	TGTGCCAGCAGCGGACCTCCAGGGAGTTCGCGCCAGTACTTC	CASSGPPGSSRQYF
NA	once	TRBV6-5	TRBJ2-1	TGTGCCAGCAGTCCTACGACGTACAATGAGCAGTTCTTC	CASSPTTYNEQFF
NA	NA	TRBV30	TRBJ1-6	TGTGCCTGGAGTGCCGCGAGATCCTATAATTCACCCCTCCACTTT	CAWSAARSYNSPLHF
NA	NA	TRBV7-2	TRBJ2-7	TGTGCCAGCAGCCACTTATACGAGCAGTACTTC	CASSHLYEQYF
NA	few	TRBV30	TRBJ2-1	TGTGCCTGGAGTGTACTGGCTGATCCCCCGTTCTTC	CAWSVLADPPFF
NA	NA	TRBV30	TRBJ1-5	TGTGCCTGGAGTGTAAACAGTCAGCCCCAGCATTTT	CAWSVNSQPQHF
TRBD1	NA	TRBV13	TRBJ1-5	TGTGCCAGCAGCCACGGGACAGCCAATCAGCCCCAGCATTTT	CASSHGTANQPQHF
NA	NA	TRBV7-9	TRBJ2-7	TGTGCCAGCAGCGTAGGCTACGAGCAGTACTTC	CASSVGYEQYF
NA	once	TRBV7-8	TRBJ2-1	TGTGCCAGCAGCTTAAGGGTGGACCTGGGGAATGAGCAGTTCTTC	CASSLRVDLGNEQFF
NA	few	TRBV30	TRBJ2-7	TGTGCCTGGGACACCGCCTCCTACGAGCAGTACTTC	CAWDTASYEQYF
NA	NA	TRBV5-1	TRBJ2-2	TGCGCCAGCAGCTCAGGGATTCCCGGGGAGCTGTTTTTT	CASSSGIPGELFF
TRBD1	NA	TRBV30	TRBJ1-5	TGTGCCTGGAGAGCCCCCCTTGGGACAGGGGTGTTTCAGCCCCAGCATTTT	CAWRAPLGTGVFQPQHF
NA	few	TRBV30	TRBJ1-6	TGTGCCTGGAGTGCTTTCGACAAAACCCCTTCCCTCCACTTT	CAWSAFDKTPSLHF